The 25 T cell receptor beta chains listed next were all sequenced from one sample in a study of T cells expressing NK-cell markers. TCRdb derives one entry per CDR3 protein from the 5' RACE reads, leaving out DNA. The specimen's table records over 150,000 distinct CDR3 sequences. Input material: blood T cells: a sorted CD56 or NKG2C T cell subset, CD4+ or CD8+ T cells, or bulk PBMC T cells (not recorded which). The source is a woman in her forties or fifties in good health.

The genes are TRBV15 and TRBJ2-4. Germline CDR1 is LNHNV and CDR2 is YYDKDF (reference sequence). This CDR3 has 15 residues. CDR3: CATSTSWGAKNIQYF.

This rearrangement joins TRBV21-1 to TRBJ2-3; TCRdb names TRBD1, which stays unverified in the absence of DNA. TRBV21-1 is flagged as a pseudogene. CDR3 length: 14 amino acids. CDR3 sequence reads: CASTPGHCTDTQYF.

This sequence joins TRBV12-3 or TRBV12-4 and TRBJ2-5; TCRdb outputs TRBD1, but without DNA this stays unchecked. The CDR3 is 13 amino acids. The CDR3 reads CASIGTYQETQYF.

The gene calls are TRBV6-4 and TRBJ2-2; TCRdb returns TRBD2, unconfirmable since there is no DNA. The CDR3 has 14 residues. The germline CDR1 and CDR2 sequences are MRHNA and SNTAGT. CDR3 amino acids: CASSGGEESGELFF.

The rearrangement uses TRBV12-3 or TRBV12-4 and TRBJ1-6; with no DNA, the TCRdb D assignment of TRBD1 cannot be verified. The CDR3 is 15 residues long. The CDR3 here is CASSSEGQYNSPLHF.

V and J are TRBV29-1 and TRBJ2-2; the D gene TCRdb calls, TRBD2, cannot be checked with no DNA. In germline, CDR1 is SQVTM, CDR2 ANQGSEA. This CDR3 has 12 amino acids. This chain's CDR3 is CSVGPSGGELFF.

This chain links TRBV3-1 with TRBJ1-1; the D call from TCRdb, TRBD1, cannot be confirmed without DNA. The CDR3 sequence is 15 residues long. Germline CDR1 reads LGHDT; CDR2 reads YNNKEL (reference sequence). CDR3 loop: CATRPGTYPNTEAFF. The full variable domain, its missing parts supplied by reference TRBV3-1 and TRBJ1-1, is DTAVSQTPKYLVTQMGNDKSIKCEQNLGHDTMYWYKQDSKKFLKIMFSYNNKELIINETVPNRFSPKSPDKAHLNLHINSLELGDSAVYFCATRPGTYPNTEAFFGQGTRLTVV.

The chain carries TRBV5-6 and TRBJ2-5; TCRdb's assignment of TRBD1 cannot be checked, as there is no DNA. There are 14 residues in the CDR3. Per the germline V gene, CDR1 is SGHDT and CDR2 is YYEEEE. The CDR3 here is CASSYGGVRKTQYF.

The rearrangement links TRBV29-1 to TRBJ2-1; the TRBD2 assignment by TCRdb is unverifiable without DNA. CDR3 size: 16 residues. CDR1 SQVTM and CDR2 ANQGSEA come from the germline V gene. CDR3 sequence: CSVEDLGLGGYNEQFF.

V usage is TRBV10-2 and J usage is TRBJ2-2; the D gene TCRdb calls, TRBD1, cannot be checked with no DNA. This CDR3 has 14 residues. CDR1 and CDR2 (germline): WSHSY, SAAADI. This CDR3 reads CASNPGQGAGELFF.

This rearrangement joins TRBV7-9 to TRBJ2-4; the D call of TRBD2 rests on TCRdb alone, since no DNA is present to check it. Germline assignment: CDR1 SEHNR and CDR2 FQNEAQ (reference sequence). This CDR3 region has 15 residues. The CDR3 spells CASSSPGGRVDIQYF.

The chain uses TRBV5-6 and TRBJ2-5; TCRdb indicates TRBD1, and absent DNA this call remains unverified. Germline V lookup: CDR1 SGHDT, CDR2 YYEEEE. This CDR3 contains 16 residues. CDR3 in amino acids: CASSPDRQAPQETQYF. The full variable domain, in which reference TRBV5-6 and TRBJ2-5 provide the parts outside the CDR3, is DAGVTQSPTHLIKTRGQQVTLRCSPKSGHDTVSWYQQALGQGPQFIFQYYEEEERQRGNFPDRFSGHQFPNYSSELNVNALLLGDSALYLCASSPDRQAPQETQYFGPGTRLLVL.

J is TRBJ1-1 and V is TRBV9; the TCRdb call, TRBD1, lacks DNA for checking. CDR1 is SGDLS, CDR2 YYNGEE, per germline. The CDR3 is 17 amino acids. The CDR3 protein is CASSDNRDRASNTEAFF.

The chain is built from TRBV24-1 and TRBJ2-5; TCRdb designates TRBD2, a call that cannot be tested without DNA. CDR3 length equals 17 residues. Germline values: CDR1 KGHDR, CDR2 SFDVKD. The CDR3 sequence is CATSDLLAGEDQETQYF.

The rearrangement joins TRBV12-3 or TRBV12-4 to TRBJ2-1; TCRdb selects TRBD2, and the lack of DNA leaves this call unchecked. This CDR3 is 14 amino acids long. CDR3 amino acids: CASSLPAGGNEQFF.

The chain combines TRBV12-5 with TRBJ2-7. CDR3 length: 15 amino acids. Germline-derived CDR1 and CDR2 are LGHNT and FRNRAP. The CDR3 region is CASGFGAGVFYEQYF.

V and J are TRBV4-1 and TRBJ2-2. Germline V gives CDR1 MGHRA, CDR2 YSYEKL. There are 16 residues in the CDR3. CDR3 sequence reads: CASSQVSRANTGELFF.

The chain links TRBV12-3 or TRBV12-4 to TRBJ2-2; TCRdb reports TRBD1, a call that lacks DNA to check it against. The CDR3 extends over 13 amino acids. The CDR3 region is CASGQGHTGELFF.

V gene TRBV9 combines with J gene TRBJ2-3; TCRdb's D gene call, TRBD2, goes unchecked for lack of DNA. Looked up from germline, CDR1 is SGDLS and CDR2 is YYNGEE. This CDR3 region has 15 residues. CDR3 amino acids: CASSVVGEVTDTQYF. Full variable domain (missing parts from reference TRBV9 and TRBJ2-3): DSGVTQTPKHLITATGQRVTLRCSPRSGDLSVYWYQQSLDQGLQFLIQYYNGEERAKGNILERFSAQQFPDLHSELNLSSLELGDSALYFCASSVVGEVTDTQYFGPGTRLTVL.

The genes are TRBV11-2 and TRBJ2-5; checking the TCRdb D call of TRBD1 is not possible without DNA. Germline CDR1 reads SGHAT; CDR2 reads FQNNGV. CDR3 length: 13 residues. The CDR3 loop is CASSPGGEETQYF.

The chain links TRBV12-3 or TRBV12-4 to TRBJ2-5; TCRdb selects TRBD1, and the lack of DNA leaves this call unchecked. The CDR3 spans 14 residues. The CDR3 sequence is CASSPRTVAETQYF.

Its frequency marks this clonotype as medium-sized. The chain has TRBV7-8 and TRBJ2-4. In germline, CDR1 is SGHVS, CDR2 FQNEAQ. The CDR3 runs 14 residues. Here the CDR3 reads CASSLSPTKNIQYF.

CDR3 amino acids: CASSLEVGRGRGYTF. This chain connects TRBV7-9 to TRBJ1-2; TCRdb's assignment of TRBD1 cannot be checked, as there is no DNA. The CDR3 spans 15 residues. The V gene's germline CDR1 is SEHNR and CDR2 FQNEAQ (reference sequence).

The chain carries TRBV3-1 and TRBJ1-3. The germline V gene encodes CDR1 LGHDT and CDR2 YNNKEL (reference sequence). The CDR3 loop spans 17 amino acids. CDR3 protein: CASSQDPASISGNTIYF.

The V gene is TRBV18, the J gene TRBJ2-3; TCRdb indicates TRBD2, and absent DNA this call remains unverified. The CDR3 runs to 16 residues. The germline V gene encodes CDR1 KGHSH and CDR2 LQKENI. The CDR3 sequence: CASSSGLAGLADTQYF.